The entry that follows covers one T cell receptor (beta chain) sequence. Library construction for TCR beta used iRepertoire HTBI primers and Arm-PCR of CDR3 regions. A single record per CDR3 protein comes from TCRdb applying MiXCR to the multiplex PCR reads. The sample includes about 320,000 distinct CDR3 sequences, over 15% seen only once; the top ten take about 40%. The data belong to a study of regulatory T cells in long-lasting Graves disease. There are 12 residues in the CDR3. Trimming cost V 6 bases and J 5 bases; bases outside gene matches: 7. The germline gives CDR1 DFQATT, CDR2 SNEGSKA (reference sequence). Time point noted: newly diagnosed GD, antithyroid drugs for less than 3 months. Extracted RNA from PBMCs served as the source of the TCR library.

Sequenced material: peripheral blood mononuclear cells (PBMCs), taken at new diagnosis, from a patient treated with antithyroid drugs. This clonotype was obtained from a female donor with Graves disease. V and J are TRBV20-1 and TRBJ2-7; 7 positions match TRBD2. CDR3 amino acids: CSAARTSNEQYF. In DNA, the CDR3 is TGCAGTGCAGCACGGACTAGTAACGAGCAGTACTTC.